Described below is a single TCR beta chain sequence and its context. Its matching antigen is unknown. The CDR3 totals 14 residues. The germline V gene encodes CDR1 LGHNA and CDR2 YNFKEQ. V lost 0 bases and J lost 7, with 12 bases in between. This sample was taken from a study of blood T cells in healthy people across ages. General study points: Naive T cell percentage by flow cytometry tracked strongly with beta diversity.

The people who gave samples were healthy Caucasians from Russia, aged roughly 6 to 90. Then a second PCR, running about 7 to 11 cycles, was carried out with a sample-barcoded 5' primer and a J-beta primer mix. TCRdb re-called the 5' RACE reads with MiXCR, one entry per CDR3 protein. The table has about 570,000 distinct CDR3 sequences, roughly a quarter seen once. V is TRBV4-2 and J is TRBJ1-2; D gene uncertain. Material: blood. The sequence was collected from a woman between 65 and 79 years old in good health. CDR3 loop: CASSQDSRRGGYTF. The DNA for the CDR3 is TGTGCCAGCAGCCAAGACTCCCGGCGGGGTGGCTACACCTTC.